This TCR beta chain was profiled in a study of regulatory T cells in long-lasting Graves disease. Overall study: The antithyroid drugs taken by newly diagnosed Graves' patients had been used for under 3 months.

Relying on iRepertoire HTBI primers and Arm-PCR of CDR3 regions, the team built TCR beta libraries. MiXCR was run by TCRdb on the multiplex PCR reads, yielding one entry per CDR3 protein. The sample lists 400,000 to 500,000 distinct CDR3 sequences, roughly 15% seen once, with about 23% in the top ten. Per germline, CDR1 LNHDA and CDR2 SQIVND (reference sequence). V gave up 5 bases and J gave up 6 bases, with 23 bases separating them. The CDR3 is made up of 16 amino acids. Study outcomes and limitations: Newly diagnosed patients had higher TCR diversity than persistent Graves' patients did.

In the case of this clonotype: Its matching antigen is unknown.

Time point here: newly diagnosed GD, antithyroid drugs for less than 3 months. Extracted PBMC RNA gave rise to the TCR library. This same sample was also taken into another study, of T cells in Graves' hyperthyroidism and ophthalmopathy.

The sequence came from a young woman with Graves disease. The sequencing here drew on peripheral blood mononuclear cells (PBMCs), taken at new diagnosis, from a patient treated with antithyroid drugs. The rearrangement links TRBV19 to TRBJ2-7; TRBD2 is a possible D gene (6 bases). Here the CDR3 DNA reads TGTGCCAGTAGTTCGGCGGGACTCCCTGCTGAAGGCGAGCAGTACTTC. It yields the protein CASSSAGLPAEGEQYF. The full variable domain, completed using reference TRBV19 and TRBJ2-7, is DGGITQSPKYLFRKEGQNVTLSCEQNLNHDAMYWYRQDPGQGLRLIYYSQIVNDFQKGDIAEGYSVSREKKESFPLTVTSAQKNPTAFYLCASSSAGLPAEGEQYFGPGTRLTVT.